This T cell receptor (beta chain) was sequenced during a study of blood T cell repertoires in COVID-19. Study-wide background: Donors in the United States, Italy and Spain gave samples during acute or convalescent COVID-19.

In the source study's methods: By means of reference gene primer amplification, nucleated cell counts were estimated. TCRdb keeps only in-frame clones here, not all; method: immunoSEQ multiplex PCR. From that table come the V and J calls and clone size; the DNA was used to work out D and trimming. The data hold 360,000 or so clones, with around 83% observed a single time. Cohort placement rested on clinical history that participants reported themselves. The V end lost 1 base, the J end lost 4 bases, and 5 bases lay between the germline ends. The CDR3 runs to 13 residues. What was sequenced was PBMCs or T cells enriched from blood (not recorded which). The TCR sequence derives from a woman in her forties or fifties who had recovered from COVID-19. This chain uses TRBV12-3 or TRBV12-4 with TRBJ2-1; D is possibly TRBD1 (5 bases). In DNA, the CDR3 is TGTGCCAGCAGTTTAGGGACATACAATGAGCAGTTCTTC. This codes for CASSLGTYNEQFF.